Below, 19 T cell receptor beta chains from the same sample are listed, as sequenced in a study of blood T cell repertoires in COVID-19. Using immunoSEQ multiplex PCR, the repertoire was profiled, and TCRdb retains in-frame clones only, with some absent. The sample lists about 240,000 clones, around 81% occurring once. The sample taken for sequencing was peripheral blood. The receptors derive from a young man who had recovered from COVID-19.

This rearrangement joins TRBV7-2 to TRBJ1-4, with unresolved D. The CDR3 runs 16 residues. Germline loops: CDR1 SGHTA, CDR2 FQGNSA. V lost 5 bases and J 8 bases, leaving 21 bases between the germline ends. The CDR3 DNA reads TGTGCCAGCAGCCCAGGAAGTTCGACACCGGTGGAAAAACTGTTTTTT. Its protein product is CASSPGSSTPVEKLFF.

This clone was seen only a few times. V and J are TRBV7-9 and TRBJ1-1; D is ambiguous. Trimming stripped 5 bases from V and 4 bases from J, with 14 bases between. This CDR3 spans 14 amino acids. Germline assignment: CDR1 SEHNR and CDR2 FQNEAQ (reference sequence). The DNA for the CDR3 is TGTGCCAGCAGCCCCGGGAGTGTAGGCACTGAAGCTTTCTTT. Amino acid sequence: CASSPGSVGTEAFF.

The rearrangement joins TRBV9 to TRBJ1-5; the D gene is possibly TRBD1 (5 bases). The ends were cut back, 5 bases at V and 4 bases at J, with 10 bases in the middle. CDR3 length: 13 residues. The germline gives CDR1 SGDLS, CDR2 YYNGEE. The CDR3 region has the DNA TGTGCCAGCAGTGATGGGGCGAATCAGCCCCAGCATTTT. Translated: CASSDGANQPQHF.

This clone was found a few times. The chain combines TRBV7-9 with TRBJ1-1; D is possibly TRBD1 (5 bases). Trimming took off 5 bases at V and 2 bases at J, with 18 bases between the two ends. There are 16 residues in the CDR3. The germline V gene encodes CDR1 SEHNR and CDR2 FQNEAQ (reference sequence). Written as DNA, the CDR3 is TGTGCCAGCAGCCCCCATATCGGGGGTCGAAACACTGAAGCTTTCTTT. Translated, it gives CASSPHIGGRNTEAFF. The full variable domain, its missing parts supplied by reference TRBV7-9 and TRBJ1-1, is DTGVSQNPRHKITKRGQNVTFRCDPISEHNRLYWYRQTLGQGPEFLTYFQNEAQLEKSRLLSDRFSAERPKGSFSTLEIQRTEQGDSAMYLCASSPHIGGRNTEAFFGQGTRLTVV.

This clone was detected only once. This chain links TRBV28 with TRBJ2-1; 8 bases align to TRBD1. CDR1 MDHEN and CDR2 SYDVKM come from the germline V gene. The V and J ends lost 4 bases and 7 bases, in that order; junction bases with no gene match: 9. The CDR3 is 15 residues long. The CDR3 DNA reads TGTGCCAGCAGTTCGGGACAGGACTACCGAAATGAGCAGTTCTTC. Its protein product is CASSSGQDYRNEQFF.

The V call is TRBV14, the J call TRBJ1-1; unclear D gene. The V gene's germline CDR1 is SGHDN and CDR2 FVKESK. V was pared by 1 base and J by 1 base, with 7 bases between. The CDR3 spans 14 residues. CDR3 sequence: CASSQVTGNTEAFF. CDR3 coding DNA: TGTGCCAGCAGCCAAGTTACCGGGAACACTGAAGCTTTCTTT.

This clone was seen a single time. CDR3 in amino acids: CASSAGLAGPTDTQYF. The CDR3 DNA reads as TGTGCCAGCAGCGCCGGACTAGCGGGGCCCACAGATACGCAGTATTTT. V is TRBV5-6 and J is TRBJ2-3; 12 nucleotides match TRBD2. CDR1 is SGHDT and CDR2 is YYEEEE in the germline V gene. CDR3 size: 16 residues. V lost 4 bases to trimming and J lost 2 bases; unmatched junction nucleotides: 5. Supplemented by reference TRBV5-6 and TRBJ2-3, the full variable domain reads DAGVTQSPTHLIKTRGQQVTLRCSPKSGHDTVSWYQQALGQGPQFIFQYYEEEERQRGNFPDRFSGHQFPNYSSELNVNALLLGDSALYLCASSAGLAGPTDTQYFGPGTRLTVL.

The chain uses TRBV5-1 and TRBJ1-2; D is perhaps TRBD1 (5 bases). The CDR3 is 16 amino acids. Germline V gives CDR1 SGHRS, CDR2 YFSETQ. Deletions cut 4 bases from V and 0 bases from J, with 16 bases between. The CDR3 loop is CASSPSPPGTNYGYTF. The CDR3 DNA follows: TGCGCCAGCAGCCCTAGTCCTCCAGGGACTAACTATGGCTACACCTTC. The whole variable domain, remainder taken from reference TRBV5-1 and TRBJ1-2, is KAGVTQTPRYLIKTRGQQVTLSCSPISGHRSVSWYQQTPGQGLQFLFEYFSETQRNKGNFPGRFSGRQFSNSRSEMNVSTLELGDSALYLCASSPSPPGTNYGYTFGSGTRLTVV.

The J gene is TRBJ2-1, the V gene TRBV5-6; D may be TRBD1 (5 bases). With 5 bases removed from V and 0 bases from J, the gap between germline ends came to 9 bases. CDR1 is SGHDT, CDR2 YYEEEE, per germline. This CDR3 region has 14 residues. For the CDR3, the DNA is TGTGCCAGCAGTACAGGAGTCTCCTACAATGAGCAGTTCTTC. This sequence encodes CASSTGVSYNEQFF.

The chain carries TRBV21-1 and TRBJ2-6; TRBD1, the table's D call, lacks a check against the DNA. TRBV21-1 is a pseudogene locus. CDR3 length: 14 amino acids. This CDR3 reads CASSNSSGANVLTF. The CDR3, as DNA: TGTGCCAGCAGCAACAGCTCTGGGGCCAACGTCCTGACTTTC.

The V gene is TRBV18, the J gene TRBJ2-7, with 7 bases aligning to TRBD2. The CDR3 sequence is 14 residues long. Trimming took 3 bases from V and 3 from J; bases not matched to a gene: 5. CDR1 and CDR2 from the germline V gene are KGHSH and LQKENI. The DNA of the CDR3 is TGTGCCAGCTCACCGCCACCGGGAGGCTACGAGCAGTACTTC. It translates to CASSPPPGGYEQYF.

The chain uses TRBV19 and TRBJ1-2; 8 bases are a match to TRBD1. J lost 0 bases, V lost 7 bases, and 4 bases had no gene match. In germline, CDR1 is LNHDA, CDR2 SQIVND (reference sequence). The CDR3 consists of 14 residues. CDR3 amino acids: CASTPDRANYGYTF. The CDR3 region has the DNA TGTGCCAGTACTCCGGACAGGGCTAACTATGGCTACACCTTC. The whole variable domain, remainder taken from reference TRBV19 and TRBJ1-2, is DGGITQSPKYLFRKEGQNVTLSCEQNLNHDAMYWYRQDPGQGLRLIYYSQIVNDFQKGDIAEGYSVSREKKESFPLTVTSAQKNPTAFYLCASTPDRANYGYTFGSGTRLTVV.

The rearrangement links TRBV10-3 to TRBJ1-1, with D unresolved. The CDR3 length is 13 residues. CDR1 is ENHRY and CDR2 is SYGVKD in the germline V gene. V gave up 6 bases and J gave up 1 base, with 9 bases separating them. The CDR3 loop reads CAIRRETNTEAFF. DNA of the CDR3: TGTGCCATCAGACGGGAAACGAACACTGAAGCTTTCTTT.

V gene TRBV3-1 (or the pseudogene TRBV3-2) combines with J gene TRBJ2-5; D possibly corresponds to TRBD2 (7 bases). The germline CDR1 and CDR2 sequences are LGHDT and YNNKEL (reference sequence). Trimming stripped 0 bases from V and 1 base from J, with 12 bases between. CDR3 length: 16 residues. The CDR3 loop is CASSQDPGGLQETQYF. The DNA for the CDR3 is TGTGCCAGCAGCCAAGATCCCGGGGGGCTCCAAGAGACCCAGTACTTC.

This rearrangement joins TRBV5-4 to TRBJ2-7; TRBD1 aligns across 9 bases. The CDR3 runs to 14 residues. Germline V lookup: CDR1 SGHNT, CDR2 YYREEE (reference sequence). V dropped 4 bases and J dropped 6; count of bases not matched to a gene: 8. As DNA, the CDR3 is TGTGCCAGCAGCCCCGGGACAGGGTTCGGCGAGCAGTACGTC. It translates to CASSPGTGFGEQYV.

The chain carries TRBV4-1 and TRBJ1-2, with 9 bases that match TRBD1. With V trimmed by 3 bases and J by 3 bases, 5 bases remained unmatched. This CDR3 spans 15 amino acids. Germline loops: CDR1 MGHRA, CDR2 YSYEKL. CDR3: CASSQGQGVYYGYTF. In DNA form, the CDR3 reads TGCGCCAGCAGCCAGGGACAGGGTGTTTACTATGGCTACACCTTC.

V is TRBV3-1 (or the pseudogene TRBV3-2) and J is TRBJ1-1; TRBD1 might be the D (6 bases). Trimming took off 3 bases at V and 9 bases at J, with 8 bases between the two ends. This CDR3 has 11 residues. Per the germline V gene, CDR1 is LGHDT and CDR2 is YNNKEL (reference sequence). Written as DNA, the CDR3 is TGTGCCAGCAGCCAGGGGGGGCAAGCTTTCTTT. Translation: CASSQGGQAFF.

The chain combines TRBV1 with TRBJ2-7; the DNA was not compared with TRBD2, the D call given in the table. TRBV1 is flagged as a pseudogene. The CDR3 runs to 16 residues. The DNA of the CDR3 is TGCACCAGCAGTCCCGGAAGTAGCGGGGGTTCCTACGAGCAGTACTTC. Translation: CTSSPGSSGGSYEQYF.

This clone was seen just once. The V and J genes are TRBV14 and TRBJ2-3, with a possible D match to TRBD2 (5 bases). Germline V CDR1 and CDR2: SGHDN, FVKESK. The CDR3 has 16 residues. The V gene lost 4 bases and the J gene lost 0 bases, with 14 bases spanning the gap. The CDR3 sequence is CASSRSSSPSTDTQYF. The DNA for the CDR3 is TGTGCCAGCAGCCGATCGTCTAGCCCTAGCACAGATACGCAGTATTTT.